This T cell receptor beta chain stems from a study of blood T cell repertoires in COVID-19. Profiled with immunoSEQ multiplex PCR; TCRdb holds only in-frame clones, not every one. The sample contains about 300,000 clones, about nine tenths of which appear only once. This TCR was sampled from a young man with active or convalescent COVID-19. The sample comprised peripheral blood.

This chain's CDR3 is CSVGSLGGEKLFF. The CDR3 DNA is TGCAGCGTTGGAAGTCTGGGCGGGGAAAAACTGTTTTTT. The rearrangement joins TRBV29-1 to TRBJ1-4; D is uncertain. The germline V and J ends were trimmed by 4 bases and 8 bases, with 14 bases remaining between them. The V gene's germline CDR1 is SQVTM and CDR2 ANQGSEA. The CDR3 is 13 residues long.